The text below deals with one T cell receptor (beta chain). This clonotype was counted ten times or more. Its cognate antigen has yet to be identified. Per-nucleotide qualities are absent, and no much larger clonotype sits a single base away. These data come from a study of T cells after yellow fever vaccination (dated by TCRdb to the late 2010s). In terms of the full investigation: The SMART-Seq v4 Ultra Low Input RNA kit was used to prepare libraries from fractions with low cell numbers. Two healthy male donors, one aged 18 to 30 and one aged 30 to 40 years, were included in the cohort. Blood was collected at multiple timepoints before and after primary and secondary immunization, and bulk PBMC replicates and cell subsets were isolated. To track T-cell clones before and after primary and booster YFV17D yellow fever vaccination, bulk TCR alpha and beta repertoires were sequenced longitudinally.

The sample's treatment or condition label, decoded: live attenuated yellow fever vaccine strain. PBMCs were isolated from peripheral blood using a standard Ficoll-Paque protocol. CD4 and CD8 T-cell fractions were isolated with Dynabeads CD4 and CD8 positive selection kits. TriZol was used to extract RNA from bulk PBMCs, from CD4 and CD8 fractions, and from dextramer-positive and dextramer-negative fractions. General findings and caveats noted by the study authors: Compared with the primary T-cell response, the secondary T-cell response was weaker but faster, peaking on day 5 rather than day 15. Most clones expanded after primary vaccination were re-detected after the booster (almost 98% of CD4 and 88% of CD8), suggesting broad memory maintenance. Computational filtering was needed because FACS-sorted repertoires could contain abundant contaminating clonotypes from the bulk population. A small share of clonotypes occurred in both CD4 and CD8 compartments, likely arising from convergent recombination. Because only a couple of donors were included in the study, the extent to which the findings can be generalized is limited.

Via the germline V gene (reference sequence), CDR1 is MNHEY and CDR2 SMNVEV. V is clipped by 6 bases and J by 5 bases, and the sequence between their germline boundaries is 16 bases long. The CDR3 numbers 14 residues from cysteine through phenylalanine. The entry retains the CDR3 DNA only, 42 bases that are in frame from base 1. Synthesis of TCR cDNA relied on 5'RACE template switching, a step that introduced a universal primer site along with unique molecular identifiers. cDNA synthesis was primed from both the TCR alpha and TCR beta constant segments. Library amplification involved two PCR steps, and the second step added sample barcodes and sequencing adapters. Libraries were sequenced on Illumina HiSeq 2500 (2x100 bp) or NovaSeq (2x150 bp). The published analysis was carried out like this. MIGEC was used to demultiplex reads and collapse the reads into UMI consensus sequences, and MiXCR was used for V(D)J alignment. Vaccine-responding clonotypes were defined with edgeR using replicate PBMC samples, requiring FDR below 0.01 and a log2 fold change above 5 up to day 15. Each bulk clonotype received a CD4 or CD8 identity based on whether the sequenced CD4 or CD8 repertoire contained that clonotype at higher abundance. The public reads were run again by TCRdb, first through fastp at Q25 and then through MiXCR, and only productive beta chains were kept. Rows with one shared CDR3 protein collapse into an entry with the most common genes and DNA. The V and J calls come from TCRdb's annotation, not from the publication. The sample table lists about 69,000 distinct CDR3 sequences, under 6.5% of them with a count of one. Roughly 2% of the sample is taken by the ten largest.

This clonotype originated in a man younger than 30 who received the YFV17D yellow fever vaccine. The sequence is built from TRBV27 and TRBJ2-5; the D segment is perhaps TRBD1 or TRBD2, each sharing 5 matched bases. The material was CD4+ T cells sorted from PBMCs, obtained around 15 days after the first yellow fever vaccination. The CDR3 in this case is CASSPDTWGETQYF. The nucleotide sequence is TGTGCCAGCAGCCCGGACACATGGGGGGAGACCCAGTACTTC.